Listed below are T cell receptor beta chains from one sample, sequenced in a study of neoadjuvant anti-PD-1 for oral cavity cancer. Method: immunoSEQ multiplex PCR; TCRdb's copy keeps in-frame clones and lacks some. The sample lists some 17,000 clones; 60% to 70% were seen once. This specimen consisted of PBMCs, obtained before nivolumab (anti-PD-1) treatment. The receptors come from a person between 35 and 79 years old with oral cavity squamous cell carcinoma. Both conserved end residues are part of each CDR3. Each record gives: clone size, D gene, J gene, V gene, CDR3 DNA, CDR3 protein. A D gene is named only where the DNA matches it firmly. For some rows the clone size is stated as once, few or many, or as a class when expanded; others skip it.

abundance: few; d_gene: .; j_gene: TRBJ2-7; v_gene: TRBV7-9; CDR3nt: TGTGCCAGCAGCTCTCCCCGGGACATCTACTACGAGCAGTACTTC; CDR3aa: CASSSPRDIYYEQYF
abundance: .; d_gene: .; j_gene: TRBJ2-7; v_gene: TRBV30; CDR3nt: TGTGCCTGGAGTGTTCGGGGAACTGGGGGCTACGAGCAGTACTTC; CDR3aa: CAWSVRGTGGYEQYF
abundance: .; d_gene: .; j_gene: TRBJ1-4; v_gene: TRBV5-6; CDR3nt: TGTGCCAGCAGCTTGGAGGGGGGGCCTAATGAAAAACTGTTTTTT; CDR3aa: CASSLEGGPNEKLFF
abundance: .; d_gene: TRBD1; j_gene: TRBJ2-2; v_gene: TRBV5-4; CDR3nt: TGTGCCAGCAGGACAGGGTGGGGGTCCGGGGAGCTGTTTTTT; CDR3aa: CASRTGWGSGELFF
abundance: .; d_gene: .; j_gene: TRBJ1-3; v_gene: TRBV10-3; CDR3nt: TGTGCCATCAGTGTGGAAAGGGGGGGAAACACCATATATTTT; CDR3aa: CAISVERGGNTIYF
abundance: .; d_gene: TRBD2; j_gene: TRBJ2-7; v_gene: TRBV7-8; CDR3nt: TGTGCCAGCAGCATGACTAGCGGGACTTGGACGGGAGAGCAGTACTTC; CDR3aa: CASSMTSGTWTGEQYF
abundance: .; d_gene: TRBD1; j_gene: TRBJ1-1; v_gene: TRBV30; CDR3nt: TGTGCCTGGAGTGCCGGCCAGGGGGCGATGATAGCTTTCTTT; CDR3aa: CAWSAGQGAMIAFF
abundance: few; d_gene: .; j_gene: TRBJ1-1; v_gene: TRBV5-1; CDR3nt: TGCGCCAGCAGCACGAGTCCCGACAGTACCACACCCGAAGCTTTCTTT; CDR3aa: CASSTSPDSTTPEAFF
abundance: .; d_gene: TRBD2; j_gene: TRBJ2-3; v_gene: TRBV5-1; CDR3nt: TGCGCCAGCAGCCCCGGGGGAGCGGGGTCCACAGATACGCAGTATTTT; CDR3aa: CASSPGGAGSTDTQYF
abundance: .; d_gene: .; j_gene: TRBJ1-2; v_gene: TRBV7-9; CDR3nt: TGTGCCAGCACCCTAGGAGGCGCCAGGGATGGCTACACCTTC; CDR3aa: CASTLGGARDGYTF
abundance: few; d_gene: TRBD1; j_gene: TRBJ1-2; v_gene: TRBV5-1; CDR3nt: TGCGCCAGCAGTCCGGACAGGGGTGACAACTATGGCTACACCTTC; CDR3aa: CASSPDRGDNYGYTF
abundance: few; d_gene: TRBD2; j_gene: TRBJ2-4; v_gene: TRBV6-1; CDR3nt: TGTGCCAGCAGTGTTCAAGCGGGAGGGCCGGGAAACATTCAGTACTTC; CDR3aa: CASSVQAGGPGNIQYF
abundance: few; d_gene: .; j_gene: TRBJ2-5; v_gene: TRBV11-1; CDR3nt: TGTGCCAGCAGCCTCGGTGAGACCCAGTACTTC; CDR3aa: CASSLGETQYF
abundance: .; d_gene: TRBD1; j_gene: TRBJ1-4; v_gene: TRBV10-3; CDR3nt: TGTGCCATCAGTGAGTCCGGGACAGGGGGTGAAAAACTGTTTTTT; CDR3aa: CAISESGTGGEKLFF
abundance: .; d_gene: .; j_gene: TRBJ2-2; v_gene: TRBV4-1; CDR3nt: TGCGCCAGCAGCCAAGAGGGCAGGGTCGACACCGGGGAGCTGTTTTTT; CDR3aa: CASSQEGRVDTGELFF
abundance: few; d_gene: TRBD1; j_gene: TRBJ1-3; v_gene: TRBV28; CDR3nt: TGTGCCAGCAGTTTATGGGACAGGACCCCGCTCTCTGGAAACACCATATATTTT; CDR3aa: CASSLWDRTPLSGNTIYF
abundance: few; d_gene: .; j_gene: TRBJ1-1; v_gene: TRBV19; CDR3nt: TGTGCCAGTACCCCTCCGGGGAACACTGAAGCTTTCTTT; CDR3aa: CASTPPGNTEAFF
abundance: few; d_gene: .; j_gene: TRBJ1-1; v_gene: TRBV4-1; CDR3nt: TGCGCCAGCAGCGGACGGACGGAGAACACTGAAGCTTTCTTT; CDR3aa: CASSGRTENTEAFF
abundance: .; d_gene: .; j_gene: TRBJ1-5; v_gene: TRBV28; CDR3nt: TGTGCCAGCGGTTTCAGAATGGGCAATCAGCCCCAGCATTTT; CDR3aa: CASGFRMGNQPQHF
abundance: once; d_gene: .; j_gene: TRBJ1-1; v_gene: TRBV5-1; CDR3nt: TGCGCCAGCAGCTTGGGCGGGGGGGAAATAAACACTGAAGCTTTCTTT; CDR3aa: CASSLGGGEINTEAFF
abundance: .; d_gene: .; j_gene: TRBJ1-5; v_gene: TRBV28; CDR3nt: TGTGCCAGCAGTTTGGGCAGCACTTATCAGCCCCAGCATTTT; CDR3aa: CASSLGSTYQPQHF
abundance: .; d_gene: TRBD2; j_gene: TRBJ2-5; v_gene: TRBV10-3; CDR3nt: TGTGCCATCAGTCTCGGGACTAGCGGGAGAGAAGAGACCCAGTACTTC; CDR3aa: CAISLGTSGREETQYF
abundance: .; d_gene: TRBD1; j_gene: TRBJ2-5; v_gene: TRBV14; CDR3nt: TGTGCCAGCAGCAAAGGGGGCGCGGCCTCGTTGGAGACCCAGTACTTC; CDR3aa: CASSKGGAASLETQYF
abundance: .; d_gene: .; j_gene: TRBJ1-1; v_gene: TRBV29-1; CDR3nt: TGCAGCGTTCGACGTTGGGACACTGAAGCTTTCTTT; CDR3aa: CSVRRWDTEAFF
abundance: .; d_gene: TRBD2; j_gene: TRBJ2-7; v_gene: TRBV7-2; CDR3nt: TGTGCCAGCAGCCTTAGCGGGGCCAGCTACGAGCAGTACTTC; CDR3aa: CASSLSGASYEQYF
abundance: few; d_gene: TRBD1; j_gene: TRBJ2-1; v_gene: TRBV19; CDR3nt: TGTGCCAGTAGTATCCTGCTGCGACAGGGGTGGGATGAGCAGTTCTTC; CDR3aa: CASSILLRQGWDEQFF
abundance: .; d_gene: .; j_gene: TRBJ1-1; v_gene: TRBV6-1; CDR3nt: TGTGCCAGCAGTGAAATCAGGAACACTGAAGCTTTCTTT; CDR3aa: CASSEIRNTEAFF
abundance: .; d_gene: .; j_gene: TRBJ1-2; v_gene: TRBV29-1; CDR3nt: TGCAGCGTTGAGCGACAGGTTTACGATGGCTACACCTTC; CDR3aa: CSVERQVYDGYTF
abundance: once; d_gene: .; j_gene: TRBJ2-1; v_gene: TRBV11-3; CDR3nt: TGTGCCAGCAGCTTAGGGGGACGGGCCTACAATGAGCAGTTCTTC; CDR3aa: CASSLGGRAYNEQFF
abundance: once; d_gene: TRBD2; j_gene: TRBJ2-1; v_gene: TRBV6-6; CDR3nt: TGTGCCAGCACGGGTAGCGGGAGTGTCAATGAGCAGTTCTTC; CDR3aa: CASTGSGSVNEQFF